This entry is about one T cell receptor beta chain. In the original analysis: Quantification of nucleated cells was approximated via reference gene primer amplification. Repertoires were generated with immunoSEQ multiplex PCR, while TCRdb's copy carries only in-frame clones and drops some. The DNA was the basis for D and trimming; V, J and clone size are from that table. The data contain just over 350,000 clones, about 90% of them singletons. This sample is drawn from a study of blood T cell repertoires in COVID-19. Background on the study: Spain, Italy and the United States supplied samples that represented acute and convalescent COVID-19.

The CDR3 consists of 14 residues. Germline CDR1 LNHDA, CDR2 SQIVND (reference sequence). The V end lost 10 bases, the J end lost 8 bases, and 18 bases lay between the germline ends. Recruitment covered fewer than 25 US areas and drew participants whose ages spanned roughly 18 to 100 years. Donors were grouped by their self-reported clinical history. The sequence derives from a woman aged 30 to 39 who had recovered from COVID-19. The chain carries TRBV19 and TRBJ1-6, with a tentative D call TRBD1 (6 bases). Sequences were obtained from PBMCs or T cells enriched from blood (not recorded which). The CDR3 sequence: CATQRGGKDSPLHF. CDR3 DNA: TGTGCCACCCAAAGAGGGGGAAAGGATTCACCCCTCCACTTT.